This entry is about one T cell receptor beta chain. The data originate from a study of blood T cell repertoires in COVID-19. Study-level background: The samples span acute and convalescent COVID-19 from the United States, Italy and Spain. Sources were T cells, B-cell-depleted T cells, or PBMCs; the material itself was cDNA or gDNA.

Seattle patients were enrolled during active infection and followed longitudinally. The CDR3 has 12 residues. V lost 7 bases to trimming and J lost 4 bases, with 8 bases between them. Germline values: CDR1 LNHDA, CDR2 SQIVND (reference sequence). How the authors handled the data: Estimated nucleated cell counts came from reference gene primer amplification. The method was immunoSEQ multiplex PCR; TCRdb's version includes in-frame clones alone and lacks a portion of them. That table furnishes V, J and clone size, whereas the DNA furnished D and trimming. The sample lists 220,000 or so clones, about 85% seen once, with roughly 10% in the top ten.

The rearrangement uses TRBV19 and TRBJ1-5; D is unresolved. Sequenced: peripheral blood. This TCR was recovered from a woman aged 50 to 60 with COVID-19, enrolled during active disease. CDR3 nucleotides: TGTGCCAGTAAGGCAGGTAATCAGCCCCAGCATTTT. It codes for CASKAGNQPQHF. The full variable domain, its missing parts supplied by reference TRBV19 and TRBJ1-5, is DGGITQSPKYLFRKEGQNVTLSCEQNLNHDAMYWYRQDPGQGLRLIYYSQIVNDFQKGDIAEGYSVSREKKESFPLTVTSAQKNPTAFYLCASKAGNQPQHFGDGTRLSIL.